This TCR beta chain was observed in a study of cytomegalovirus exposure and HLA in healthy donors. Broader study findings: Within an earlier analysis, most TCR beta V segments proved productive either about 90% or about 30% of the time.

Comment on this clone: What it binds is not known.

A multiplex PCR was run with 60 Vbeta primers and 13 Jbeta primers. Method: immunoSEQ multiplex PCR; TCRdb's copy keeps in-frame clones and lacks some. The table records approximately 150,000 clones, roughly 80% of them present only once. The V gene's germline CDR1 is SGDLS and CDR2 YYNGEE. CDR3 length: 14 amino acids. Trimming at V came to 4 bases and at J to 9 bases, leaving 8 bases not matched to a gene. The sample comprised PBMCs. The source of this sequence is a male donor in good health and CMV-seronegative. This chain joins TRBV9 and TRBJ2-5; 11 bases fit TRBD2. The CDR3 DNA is TGTGCCAGCAGCACCGGACTAGCGGGCGAGGCCCAGTACTTC. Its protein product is CASSTGLAGEAQYF.